This TCR beta chain was retrieved from a study of shared clonotypes between healthy human individuals. This clone showed up just once. Other DNA sequences in the same sample also yield this CDR3. The authors loaded approximately 220 ng DNA, 25,000 to 30,000 T cell genomes, into sorted-subset replicate PCRs. The repertoire was sequenced with immunoSEQ multiplex PCR; TCRdb's copy has only in-frame clones and lacks some. The sample consists of over a million clones, about 80% of them appearing once. Into CD45RA+ naive and CD45RA-negative memory subsets, the CD4+ cells were split. Between the trimmed V and J ends, which lost 4 bases and 1 base, there was a span of 11 bases. Germline assignment: CDR1 SGHDT and CDR2 YYEEEE. The CDR3 extends over 14 amino acids.

The rearrangement joins TRBV5-6 to TRBJ2-5; a weak D match, TRBD2 (6 bases). The sequencing sample was made of memory CD4+ T cells from PBMCs. Described subset: CD45RA-negative fraction. The sequence came from a man in his late teens or twenties in good health. Some clones in this sample may be carry-over from other donors' samples. Here the CDR3 DNA reads TGTGCCAGCAGCCTCCGGGACTTCCAAGAGACCCAGTACTTC. Amino acids: CASSLRDFQETQYF.